The table lists the clone carrying this T cell receptor (beta chain) with a few counts. Its antigen is not identified. The data stem from a study of molecular identifiers for immune sequencing clone quantification. As for the study in general: Replicate experiments took RNA from 20,000 or 100,000 naive CD8 cells, divided it five ways and sequenced four. General study findings and limits: Whereas naive cells kept under 1% of molecules in clones above 20 RNA copies, such clones held over 98% in effectors.

V lost 3 bases, J lost 4 bases, and 6 bases stayed unmatched. The germline gives CDR1 LGHDT, CDR2 YNNKEL (reference sequence). The CDR3 runs 16 residues. Previously described methods and listed TCR primers were used for bulk TCR libraries. MiXCR, applied by TCRdb to the PCR reads, yields one record per CDR3 protein. Here the sample spans under 600,000 distinct CDR3 sequences, around 21% being singletons. The gene calls are TRBV3-1 and TRBJ2-3, with 11 nucleotides matching TRBD2. The sequencing sample was made of naive CD8+ T cells from blood, with Jurkat cell RNA spiked in. The subset is: FACS-sorted CD8+CD4-CCR7+CD45RA+ naive T cells. The sequence came from a human donor in good health. Some libraries in this study had Jurkat cell RNA spiked in. CDR3 protein: CASSQRELAGADTQYF. In DNA form, the CDR3 reads TGTGCCAGCAGCCAGAGGGAACTAGCGGGAGCAGATACGCAGTATTTT.